This TCR beta chain was sequenced for a study of a mutant IDH1 vaccine in newly diagnosed glioma. On the study more broadly: Receipt of radiotherapy, temozolomide, or both preceded the study, and most received both. General study results and limits: Of the patients, around 93% had vaccine-induced immune responses. Top peripheral T cell clonotype shifts appeared unrelated to pseudoprogression.

Method: immunoSEQ multiplex PCR; TCRdb's copy keeps in-frame clones and lacks some. The sample shows 110,000 or so clones, 85% to 90% of them seen only once. This clone was counted once. The antigen remains undetermined. Regarding time point: week 11, during vaccination. Each dose delivered 300 ug of mutant IDH1 20-mer peptide subcutaneously with imiquimod. The donors had new WHO grade 3 or 4 astrocytomas; these were IDH1-mutant and ATRX-lost. Germline V gene data show CDR1 as SGHRS and CDR2 as YFSETQ. The ends were cut back, 4 bases at V and 7 bases at J, with 12 bases in the middle. The CDR3 extends over 14 amino acids.

Source: PBMCs, taken from a glioma patient whose treatment included an IDH1 peptide vaccine. The TCR was taken from a woman in her forties or fifties with glioma. This chain connects TRBV5-1 to TRBJ1-6; D call uncertain. The CDR3 DNA sequence: TGCGCCAGCAGCCGGAGCGGGCAGAATTCACCCCTCCACTTT. Protein: CASSRSGQNSPLHF.